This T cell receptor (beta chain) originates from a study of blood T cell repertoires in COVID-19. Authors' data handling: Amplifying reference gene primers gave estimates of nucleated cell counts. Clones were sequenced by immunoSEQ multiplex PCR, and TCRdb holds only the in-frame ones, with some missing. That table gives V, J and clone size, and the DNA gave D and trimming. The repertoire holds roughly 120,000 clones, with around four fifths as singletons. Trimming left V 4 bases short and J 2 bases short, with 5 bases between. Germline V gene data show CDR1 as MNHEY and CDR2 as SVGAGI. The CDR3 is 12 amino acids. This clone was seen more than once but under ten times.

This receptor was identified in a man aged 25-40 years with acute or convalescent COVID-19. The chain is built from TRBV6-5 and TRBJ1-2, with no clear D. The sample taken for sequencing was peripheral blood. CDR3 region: CASSSQNYGYTF. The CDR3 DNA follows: TGTGCCAGCAGTTCACAGAACTATGGCTACACCTTC.